The entry that follows covers one T cell receptor (beta chain) sequence. CDR1 and CDR2 from the germline V gene are SGHNT and YYREEE (reference sequence). This CDR3 region has 16 residues. Trimming stripped 3 bases from V and 4 bases from J, with 17 bases between. This specimen comes from a study of blood T cell repertoires in COVID-19. About the research overall: Collection of acute and convalescent COVID-19 samples took place in the United States, Italy and Spain. Nucleic acid was either cDNA or gDNA, and it came from T cells, B-cell-depleted T cells, or PBMCs.

In the study's own analysis: Cell counts per sample came from amplifying reference gene primers. The assay was immunoSEQ multiplex PCR, and TCRdb's table has in-frame clones only and misses some. The D gene and trimming were derived from the DNA, and the V and J assignments and clone size from that table. The table shows more than 120,000 clones, with more than 75% occurring only once. The chain carries TRBV5-4 and TRBJ2-1; D is unclear. Sample: peripheral blood. The receptor comes from a human donor in a cohort sampled during active COVID-19. CDR3 sequence reads: CASSYAASGLYNEQFF. The CDR3 bases are TGTGCCAGCAGCTACGCGGCGAGTGGTTTATACAATGAGCAGTTCTTC.